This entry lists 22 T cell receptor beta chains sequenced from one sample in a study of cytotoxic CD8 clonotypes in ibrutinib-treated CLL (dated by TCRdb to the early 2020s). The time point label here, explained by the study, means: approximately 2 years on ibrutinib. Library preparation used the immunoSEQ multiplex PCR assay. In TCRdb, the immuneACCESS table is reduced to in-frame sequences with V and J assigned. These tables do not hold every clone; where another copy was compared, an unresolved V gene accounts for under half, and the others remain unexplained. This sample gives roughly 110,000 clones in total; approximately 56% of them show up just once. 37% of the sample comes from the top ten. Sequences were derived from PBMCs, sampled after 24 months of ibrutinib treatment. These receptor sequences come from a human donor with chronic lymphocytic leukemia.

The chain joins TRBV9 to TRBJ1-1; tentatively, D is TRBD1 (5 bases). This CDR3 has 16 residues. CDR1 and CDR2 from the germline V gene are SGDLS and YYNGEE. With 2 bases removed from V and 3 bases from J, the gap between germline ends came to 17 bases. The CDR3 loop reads CASSVGGTLGDTEAFF. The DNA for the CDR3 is TGTGCCAGCAGCGTGGGAGGGACCCTGGGGGACACTGAAGCTTTCTTT.

CDR3 DNA: TGTGCTAGTGGCCGGGGGACCTACAATGAGCAGTTCTTC. Residues: CASGRGTYNEQFF. The rearrangement joins TRBV12-5 to TRBJ2-1; TRBD2 is a possible D gene (6 bases). CDR1 and CDR2 from the germline V gene are LGHNT and FRNRAP. This CDR3 region has 13 residues. With 6 bases removed from V and 2 bases from J, the gap between germline ends came to 8 bases.

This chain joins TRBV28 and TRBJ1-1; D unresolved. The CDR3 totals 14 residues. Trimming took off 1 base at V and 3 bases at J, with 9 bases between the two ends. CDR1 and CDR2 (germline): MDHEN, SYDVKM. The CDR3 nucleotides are TGTGCCAGCAGTTTATCCGGGGAGGACACTGAAGCTTTCTTT. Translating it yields CASSLSGEDTEAFF. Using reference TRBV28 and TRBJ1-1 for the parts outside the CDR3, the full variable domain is DVKVTQSSRYLVKRTGEKVFLECVQDMDHENMFWYRQDPGLGLRLIYFSYDVKMKEKGDIPEGYSVSREKKERFSLILESASTNQTSMYLCASSLSGEDTEAFFGQGTRLTVV.

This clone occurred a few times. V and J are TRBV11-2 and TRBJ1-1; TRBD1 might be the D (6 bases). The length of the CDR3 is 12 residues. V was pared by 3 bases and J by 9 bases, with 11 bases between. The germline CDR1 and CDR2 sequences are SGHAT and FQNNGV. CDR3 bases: TGTGCCAGCAGCTTTGGGGGCGGGAAAGCTTTCTTT. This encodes CASSFGGGKAFF.

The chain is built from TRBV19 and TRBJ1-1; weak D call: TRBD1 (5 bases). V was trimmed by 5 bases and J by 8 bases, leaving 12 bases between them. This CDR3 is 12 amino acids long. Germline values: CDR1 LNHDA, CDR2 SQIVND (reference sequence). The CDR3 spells CASSPRGAEAFF. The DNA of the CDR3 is TGTGCCAGTAGTCCTAGAGGGGCCGAAGCTTTCTTT.

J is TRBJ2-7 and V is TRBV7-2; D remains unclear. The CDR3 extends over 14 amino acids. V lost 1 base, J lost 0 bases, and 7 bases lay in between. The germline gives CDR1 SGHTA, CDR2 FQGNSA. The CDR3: CASSLEEGSYEQYF. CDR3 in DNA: TGTGCCAGCAGCTTAGAGGAAGGCTCCTACGAGCAGTACTTC.

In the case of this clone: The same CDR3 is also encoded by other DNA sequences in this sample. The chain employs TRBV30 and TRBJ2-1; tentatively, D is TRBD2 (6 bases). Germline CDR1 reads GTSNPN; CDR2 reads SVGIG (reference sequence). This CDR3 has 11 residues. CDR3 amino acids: CASGSYNEQFF. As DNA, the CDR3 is TGTGCGAGCGGGTCTTACAATGAGCAGTTCTTC.

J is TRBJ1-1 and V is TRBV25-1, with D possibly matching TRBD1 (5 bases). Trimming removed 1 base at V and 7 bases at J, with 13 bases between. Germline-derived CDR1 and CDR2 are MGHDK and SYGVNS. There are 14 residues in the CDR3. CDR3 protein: CASSEFGTSFEAFF. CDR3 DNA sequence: TGTGCCAGCAGTGAATTTGGGACCTCCTTTGAAGCTTTCTTT.

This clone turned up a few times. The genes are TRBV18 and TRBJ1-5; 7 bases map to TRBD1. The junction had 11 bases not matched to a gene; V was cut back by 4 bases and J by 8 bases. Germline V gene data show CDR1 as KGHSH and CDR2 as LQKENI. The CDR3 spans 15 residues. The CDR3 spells CASSRDRENTKPQHF. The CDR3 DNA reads TGTGCCAGCTCACGAGACAGGGAGAACACGAAGCCCCAGCATTTT.

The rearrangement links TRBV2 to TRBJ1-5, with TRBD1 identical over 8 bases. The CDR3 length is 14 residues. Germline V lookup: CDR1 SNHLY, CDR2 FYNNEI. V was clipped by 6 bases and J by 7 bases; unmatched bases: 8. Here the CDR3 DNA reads TGTGCCAGCAGGACAGGGGTTTCGGTACAGCCCCAGCATTTT. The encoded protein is CASRTGVSVQPQHF.

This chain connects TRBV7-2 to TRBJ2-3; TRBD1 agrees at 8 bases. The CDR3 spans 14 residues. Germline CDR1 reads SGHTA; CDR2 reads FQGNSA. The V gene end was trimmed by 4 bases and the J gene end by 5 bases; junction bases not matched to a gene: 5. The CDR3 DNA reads TGTGCCAGCAGCTCGGACAGGGTACTAGATACGCAGTATTTT. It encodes CASSSDRVLDTQYF.

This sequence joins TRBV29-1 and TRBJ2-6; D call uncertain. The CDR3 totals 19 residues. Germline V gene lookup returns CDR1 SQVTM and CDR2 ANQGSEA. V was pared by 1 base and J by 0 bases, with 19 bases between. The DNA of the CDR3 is TGCAGCGTTGAAGGGGCTGATGAAGGCATAAGCTCTGGGGCCAACGTCCTGACTTTC. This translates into CSVEGADEGISSGANVLTF.

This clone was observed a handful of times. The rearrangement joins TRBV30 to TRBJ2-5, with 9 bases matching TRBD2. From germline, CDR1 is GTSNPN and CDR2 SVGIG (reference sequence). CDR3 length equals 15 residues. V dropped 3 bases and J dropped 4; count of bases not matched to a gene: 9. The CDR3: CAWSLGGGAGETQYF. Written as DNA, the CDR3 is TGTGCCTGGAGCCTCGGCGGGGGGGCTGGAGAGACCCAGTACTTC.

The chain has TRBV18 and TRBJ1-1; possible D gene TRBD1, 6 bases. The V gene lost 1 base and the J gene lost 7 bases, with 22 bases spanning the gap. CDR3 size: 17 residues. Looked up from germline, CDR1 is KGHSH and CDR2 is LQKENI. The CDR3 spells CASSPREPSAQGSEAFF. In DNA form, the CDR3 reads TGTGCCAGCTCACCACGGGAGCCTTCTGCCCAGGGGAGTGAAGCTTTCTTT.

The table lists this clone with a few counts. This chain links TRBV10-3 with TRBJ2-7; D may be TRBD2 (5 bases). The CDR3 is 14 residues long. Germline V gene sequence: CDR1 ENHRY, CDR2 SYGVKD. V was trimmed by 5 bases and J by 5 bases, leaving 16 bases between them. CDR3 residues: CAISQLSGTDEQYF. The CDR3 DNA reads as TGTGCCATCAGTCAGCTCTCGGGAACCGACGAGCAGTACTTC.

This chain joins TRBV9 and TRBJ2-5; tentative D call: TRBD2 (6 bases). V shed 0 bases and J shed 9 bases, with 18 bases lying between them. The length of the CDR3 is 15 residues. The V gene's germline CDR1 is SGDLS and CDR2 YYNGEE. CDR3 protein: CASSVEAGPPGAQYF. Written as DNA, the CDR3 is TGTGCCAGCAGCGTAGAGGCAGGACCCCCGGGGGCCCAGTACTTC.

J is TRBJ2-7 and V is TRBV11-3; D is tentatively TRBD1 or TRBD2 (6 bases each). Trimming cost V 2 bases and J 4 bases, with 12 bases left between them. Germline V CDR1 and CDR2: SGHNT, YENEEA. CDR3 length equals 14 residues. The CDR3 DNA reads TGTGCCAGCAGCTTAACCGGGGGCATATACGAGCAGTACTTC. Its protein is CASSLTGGIYEQYF.

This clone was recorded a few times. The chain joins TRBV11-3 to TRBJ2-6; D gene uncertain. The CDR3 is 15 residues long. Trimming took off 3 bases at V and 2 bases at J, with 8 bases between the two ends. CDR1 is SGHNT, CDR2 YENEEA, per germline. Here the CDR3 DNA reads TGTGCCAGCAGCTTTAAAGGGACTGGGGCCAACGTCCTGACTTTC. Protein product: CASSFKGTGANVLTF.

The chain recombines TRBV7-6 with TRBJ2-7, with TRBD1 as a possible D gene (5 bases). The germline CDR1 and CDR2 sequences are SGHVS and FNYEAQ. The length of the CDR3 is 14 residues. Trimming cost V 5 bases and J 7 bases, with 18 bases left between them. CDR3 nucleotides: TGTGCCAGCAGCCCAAACCAGGGATCTAGTGAGCAGTACTTC. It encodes CASSPNQGSSEQYF. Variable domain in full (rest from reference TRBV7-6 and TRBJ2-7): GAGVSQSPRYKVTKRGQDVALRCDPISGHVSLYWYRQALGQGPEFLTYFNYEAQQDKSGLPNDRFSAERPEGSISTLTIQRTEQRDSAMYRCASSPNQGSSEQYFGPGTRLTVT.

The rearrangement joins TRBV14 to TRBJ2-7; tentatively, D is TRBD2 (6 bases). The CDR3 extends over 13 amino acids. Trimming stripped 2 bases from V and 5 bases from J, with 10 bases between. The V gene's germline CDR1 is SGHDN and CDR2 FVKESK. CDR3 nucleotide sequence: TGTGCCAGCAGCCAATGGGACTGGAACGAGCAGTACTTC. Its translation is CASSQWDWNEQYF.

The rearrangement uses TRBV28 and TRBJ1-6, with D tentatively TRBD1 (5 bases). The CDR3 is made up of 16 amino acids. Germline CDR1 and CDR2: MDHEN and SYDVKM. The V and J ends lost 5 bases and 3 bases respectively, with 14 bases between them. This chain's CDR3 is CASSTSGPRYNSPLHF. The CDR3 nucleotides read TGTGCCAGCAGTACCTCGGGACCTCGCTATAATTCACCCCTCCACTTT.

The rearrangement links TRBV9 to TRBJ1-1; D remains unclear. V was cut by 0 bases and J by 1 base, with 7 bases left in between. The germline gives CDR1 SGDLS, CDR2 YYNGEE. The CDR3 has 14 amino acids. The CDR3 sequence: CASSVDDSNTEAFF. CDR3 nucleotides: TGTGCCAGCAGCGTAGACGATTCGAACACTGAAGCTTTCTTT.